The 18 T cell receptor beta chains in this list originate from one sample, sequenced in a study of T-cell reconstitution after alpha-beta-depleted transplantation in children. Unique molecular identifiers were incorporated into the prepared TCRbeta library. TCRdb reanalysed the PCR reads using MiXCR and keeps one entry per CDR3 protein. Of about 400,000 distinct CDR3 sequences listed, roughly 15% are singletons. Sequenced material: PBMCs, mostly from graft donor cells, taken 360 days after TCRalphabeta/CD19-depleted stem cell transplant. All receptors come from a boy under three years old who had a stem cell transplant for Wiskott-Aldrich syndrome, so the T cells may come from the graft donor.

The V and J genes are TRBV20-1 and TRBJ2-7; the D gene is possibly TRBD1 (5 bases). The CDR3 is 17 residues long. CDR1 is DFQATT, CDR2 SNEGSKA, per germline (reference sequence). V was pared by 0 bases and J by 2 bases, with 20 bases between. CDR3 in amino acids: CSARDLRDRQGTYEQYF. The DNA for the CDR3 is TGCAGTGCTAGAGATCTAAGGGATAGGCAGGGAACCTACGAGCAGTACTTC.

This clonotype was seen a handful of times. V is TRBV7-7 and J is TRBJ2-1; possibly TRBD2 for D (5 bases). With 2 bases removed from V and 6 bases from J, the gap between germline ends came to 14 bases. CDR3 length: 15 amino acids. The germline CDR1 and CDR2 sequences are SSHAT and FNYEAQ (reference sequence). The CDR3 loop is CASSLTSGRSNEQFF. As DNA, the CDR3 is TGTGCCAGCAGCTTAACTAGTGGTCGGAGCAATGAGCAGTTCTTC. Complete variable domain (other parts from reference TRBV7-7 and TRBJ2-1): GAGVSQSPRYKVTKRGQDVTLRCDPISSHATLYWYQQALGQGPEFLTYFNYEAQPDKSGLPSDRFSAERPEGSISTLTIQRTEQRDSAMYRCASSLTSGRSNEQFFGPGTRLTVL.

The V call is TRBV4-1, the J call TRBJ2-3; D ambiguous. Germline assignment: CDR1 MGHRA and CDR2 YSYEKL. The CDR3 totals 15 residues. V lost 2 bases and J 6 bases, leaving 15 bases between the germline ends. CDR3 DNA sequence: TGCGCCAGCAGCCAAACCAGGCCAGGCAGTGATACGCAGTATTTT. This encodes CASSQTRPGSDTQYF.

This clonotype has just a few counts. The DNA of the CDR3 is TGCAGCGTTGAAGGGACTAGCGGGTCTCCCGGCTCCTACGAGCAGTACTTC. Translated: CSVEGTSGSPGSYEQYF. The J gene is TRBJ2-7, the V gene TRBV29-1; TRBD2 matches at 11 bases. With 1 base clipped from V and 0 bases from J, the junction kept 8 bases outside the gene matches. The CDR3 sequence is 17 residues long. The germline V gene encodes CDR1 SQVTM and CDR2 ANQGSEA.

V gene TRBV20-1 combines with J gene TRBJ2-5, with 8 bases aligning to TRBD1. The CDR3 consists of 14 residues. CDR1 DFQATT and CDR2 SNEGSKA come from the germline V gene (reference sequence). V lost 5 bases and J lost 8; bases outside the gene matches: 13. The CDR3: CSAGPGQGMVTQYF. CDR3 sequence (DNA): TGCAGTGCTGGACCCGGACAGGGAATGGTAACCCAGTACTTC.

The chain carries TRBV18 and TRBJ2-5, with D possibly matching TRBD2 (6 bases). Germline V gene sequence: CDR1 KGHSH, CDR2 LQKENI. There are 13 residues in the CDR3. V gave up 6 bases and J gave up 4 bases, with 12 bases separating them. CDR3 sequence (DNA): TGTGCCAGCTCTGACGGGAGTGGAGAGACCCAGTACTTC. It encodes CASSDGSGETQYF.

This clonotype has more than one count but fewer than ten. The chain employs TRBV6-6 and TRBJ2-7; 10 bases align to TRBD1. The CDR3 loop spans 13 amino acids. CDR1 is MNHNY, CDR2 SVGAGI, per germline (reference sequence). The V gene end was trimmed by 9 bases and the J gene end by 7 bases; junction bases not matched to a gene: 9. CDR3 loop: CASRDRGLKEQYF. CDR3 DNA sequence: TGTGCCAGTCGAGACAGGGGGCTTAAAGAGCAGTACTTC.

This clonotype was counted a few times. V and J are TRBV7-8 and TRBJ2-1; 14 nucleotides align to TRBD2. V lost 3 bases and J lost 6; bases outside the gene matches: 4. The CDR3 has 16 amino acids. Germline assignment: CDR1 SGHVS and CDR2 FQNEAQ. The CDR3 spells CASSFHGTSGSNEQFF. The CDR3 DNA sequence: TGTGCCAGCAGCTTTCACGGGACTAGCGGGAGCAATGAGCAGTTCTTC.

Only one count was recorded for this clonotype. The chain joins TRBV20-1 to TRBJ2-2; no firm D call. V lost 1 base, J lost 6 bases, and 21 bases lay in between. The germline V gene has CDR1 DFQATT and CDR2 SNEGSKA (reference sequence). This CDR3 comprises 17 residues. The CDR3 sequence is CSARVWLSRPGPGELFF. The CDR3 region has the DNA TGCAGTGCTAGAGTATGGCTCTCGAGACCCGGCCCCGGGGAGCTGTTTTTT.

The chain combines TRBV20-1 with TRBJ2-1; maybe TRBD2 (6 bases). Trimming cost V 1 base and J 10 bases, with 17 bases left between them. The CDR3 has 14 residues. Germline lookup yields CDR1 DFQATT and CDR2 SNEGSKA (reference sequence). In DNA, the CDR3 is TGCAGTGCTAGAGGAGCGGGTGTGTCAACGGAGCAGTTCTTC. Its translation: CSARGAGVSTEQFF.

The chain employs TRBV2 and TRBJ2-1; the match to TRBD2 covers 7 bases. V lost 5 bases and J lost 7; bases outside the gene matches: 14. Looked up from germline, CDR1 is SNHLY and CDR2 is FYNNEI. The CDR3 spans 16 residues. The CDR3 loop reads CASSTTRSGAINEQFF. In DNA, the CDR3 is TGTGCCAGCAGTACCACGAGGAGCGGGGCAATTAATGAGCAGTTCTTC. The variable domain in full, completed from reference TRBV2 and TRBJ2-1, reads EPEVTQTPSHQVTQMGQEVILRCVPISNHLYFYWYRQILGQKVEFLVSFYNNEISEKSEIFDDQFSVERPDGSNFTLKIRSTKLEDSAMYFCASSTTRSGAINEQFFGPGTRLTVL.

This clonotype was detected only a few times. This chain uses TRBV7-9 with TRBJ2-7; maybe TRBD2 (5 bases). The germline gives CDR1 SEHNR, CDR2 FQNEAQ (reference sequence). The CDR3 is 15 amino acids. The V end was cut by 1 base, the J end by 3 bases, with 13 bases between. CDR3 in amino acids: CASSLVQPAGYEQYF. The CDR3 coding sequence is TGTGCCAGCAGCTTAGTACAGCCGGCGGGCTACGAGCAGTACTTC.

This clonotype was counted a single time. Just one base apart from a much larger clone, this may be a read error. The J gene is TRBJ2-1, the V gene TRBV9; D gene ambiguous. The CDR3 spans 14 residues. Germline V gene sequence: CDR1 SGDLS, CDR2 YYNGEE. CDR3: CASSVGESYNEHFF. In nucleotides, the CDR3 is TGTGCCAGCAGCGTAGGCGAATCCTACAATGAGCATTTCTTC.

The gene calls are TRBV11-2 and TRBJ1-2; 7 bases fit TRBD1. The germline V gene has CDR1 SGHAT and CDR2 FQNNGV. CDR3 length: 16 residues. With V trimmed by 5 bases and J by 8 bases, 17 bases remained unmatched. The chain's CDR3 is CASSPRGPGGVGGYTF. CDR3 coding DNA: TGTGCCAGCAGCCCGAGAGGGCCAGGGGGAGTTGGCGGCTACACCTTC.

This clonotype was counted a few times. CDR3 amino acids: CAWSWGRISTGELFF. CDR3 DNA: TGTGCCTGGAGCTGGGGCCGGATATCCACCGGGGAGCTGTTTTTT. The V gene is TRBV30, the J gene TRBJ2-2, with D tentatively TRBD1 (5 bases). The V and J ends lost 3 bases and 4 bases respectively, with 15 bases between them. The CDR3 consists of 15 residues. Germline V gives CDR1 GTSNPN, CDR2 SVGIG (reference sequence).

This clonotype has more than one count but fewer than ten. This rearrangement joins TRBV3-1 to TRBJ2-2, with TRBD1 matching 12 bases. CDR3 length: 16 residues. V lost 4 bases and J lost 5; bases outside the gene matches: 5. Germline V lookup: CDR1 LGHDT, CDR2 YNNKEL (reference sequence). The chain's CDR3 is CASSPGTGGWTGELFF. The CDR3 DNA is TGTGCCAGCAGCCCCGGGACAGGGGGCTGGACCGGGGAGCTGTTTTTT.

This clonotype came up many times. The CDR3 here is CASSSRQPYEQYF. CDR3 nucleotide sequence: TGTGCCAGCAGCTCCCGACAGCCCTACGAGCAGTACTTC. The V gene is TRBV7-2, the J gene TRBJ2-7; D might be TRBD1 (5 bases). The CDR3 runs 13 residues. Germline V lookup: CDR1 SGHTA, CDR2 FQGNSA. V was clipped by 4 bases and J by 2 bases, with 9 bases between them.

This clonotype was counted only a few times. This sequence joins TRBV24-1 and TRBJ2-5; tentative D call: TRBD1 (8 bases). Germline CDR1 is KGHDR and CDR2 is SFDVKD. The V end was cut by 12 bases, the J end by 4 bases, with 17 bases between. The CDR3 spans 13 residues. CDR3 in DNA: TGTGCCGCCGGACAGGGAGGGCGAGAGACCCAGTACTTC. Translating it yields CAAGQGGRETQYF.